This TCR beta chain was recorded in a study of blood T cells in healthy people across ages. Findings of the study overall: CMV infection status of these donors was not known. Conclusively comparing naive with antigen-experienced cells was impossible with unsorted PBMCs. There was a strong correlation between TCR beta diversity and naive T cell percentage.

The length of the CDR3 is 16 residues. Trimming pared 3 bases from V and 2 bases from J, leaving 15 bases between. Germline V gene data show CDR1 as MDHEN and CDR2 as SYDVKM. Turning to this clonotype: The antigen is unknown.

With a J-beta primer mix and a sample-barcoded 5' primer, a second PCR ran roughly 6 to 12 cycles. A 12-random-nucleotide template-switch adaptor tagged each cDNA molecule. TCRdb used MiXCR to reprocess the 5' RACE reads, holding one entry per CDR3 protein. The sample includes hundreds of thousands of distinct CDR3 sequences, over 45% of them seen just once. The sequence was collected from a woman aged 55-69 years in good health. The sequenced material came from blood. The chain recombines TRBV28 with TRBJ2-3, with D possibly TRBD2 on 5 matching bases. The CDR3 bases are TGTGCCAGCAGTTTCGCCCAGCGGATTGTCACAGATACGCAGTATTTT. Protein product: CASSFAQRIVTDTQYF.